This TCR beta chain came from a study of T cells in pancreatic ductal adenocarcinoma. TCRdb's copy holds only in-frame clones and misses some; the assay was immunoSEQ multiplex PCR. The sample yields 10,000 to 15,000 clones, roughly 89% seen once. Between the trimmed V and J ends, which lost 6 bases and 2 bases, there was a span of 13 bases. The CDR3 consists of 14 residues. Germline V CDR1 and CDR2: SGHDN, FVKESK. This clone was detected only once. Surgery without prior neoadjuvant therapy was the treatment of the selected pancreatic ductal adenocarcinoma patients. This chain connects TRBV14 to TRBJ2-5; no clear D gene. The source is a human donor with pancreatic ductal adenocarcinoma. The sequenced sample was PBMCs. CDR3 nucleotide sequence: TGTGCCAGCAGGCCCACACTTCAACAAGAGACCCAGTACTTC. Translated: CASRPTLQQETQYF. Full variable domain (remainder filled in from reference TRBV14 and TRBJ2-5): EAGVTQFPSHSVIEKGQTVTLRCDPISGHDNLYWYRRVMGKEIKFLLHFVKESKQDESGMPNNRFLAERTGGTYSTLKVQPAELEDSGVYFCASRPTLQQETQYFGPGTRLLVL.